These 7 T cell receptor beta chains were all obtained from the same sample, sequenced in a study of blood T cells in healthy people across ages. The second PCR ran about 6 to 11 cycles with a sample-barcoded 5' primer and J-beta primers. TCRdb re-analysed the 5' RACE reads in MiXCR, keeping a single row per CDR3 protein. The repertoire consists of some 1.5 million distinct CDR3 sequences, with 35% to 45% occurring once and the leading ten covering under 5%. What was sequenced was blood. The receptors here all came from a young woman in good health.

This clonotype was counted only a few times. This chain connects TRBV27 to TRBJ2-3, with 8 positions matching TRBD2. CDR1 is MNHEY and CDR2 is SMNVEV in the germline V gene (reference sequence). V was clipped by 1 base and J by 0 bases; unmatched bases: 3. The CDR3 consists of 16 residues. CDR3 sequence reads: CASSLWASGSTDTQYF. The DNA for the CDR3 is TGTGCCAGCAGTTTATGGGCTAGCGGGAGCACAGATACGCAGTATTTT.

The chain links TRBV7-2 to TRBJ1-4, with D perhaps matching TRBD1 (6 bases). V was trimmed by 5 bases and J by 8 bases, leaving 12 bases between them. The CDR3 extends over 13 amino acids. Germline V CDR1 and CDR2: SGHTA, FQGNSA. This CDR3 reads CASSNRDWEKLFF. CDR3 sequence (DNA): TGTGCCAGCAGCAACAGGGATTGGGAAAAACTGTTTTTT.

The rearrangement joins TRBV20-1 to TRBJ2-7; D gene uncertain. Germline CDR1 DFQATT, CDR2 SNEGSKA (reference sequence). V was clipped by 2 bases and J by 3 bases, with 14 bases between them. The CDR3 is 14 amino acids. DNA for the CDR3: TGCAGTGCTAGATACTCGGACCCCCTCTACGAGCAGTACTTC. Encoded protein: CSARYSDPLYEQYF.

This clonotype was found a few times. The chain is built from TRBV27 and TRBJ1-6; TRBD1 is a possible D gene (6 bases). This CDR3 is built from 14 residues. V shed 9 bases and J shed 9 bases, with 18 bases lying between them. Germline loops: CDR1 MNHEY, CDR2 SMNVEV (reference sequence). As DNA, the CDR3 is TGTGCCAGTTGGCGAGGACAGTATCCTTCACCCCTCCACTTT. Translating it yields CASWRGQYPSPLHF.

This clonotype was seen only a few times. This chain joins TRBV24-1 and TRBJ2-1, with 7 bases aligning to TRBD1. The germline V gene encodes CDR1 KGHDR and CDR2 SFDVKD. This CDR3 spans 15 amino acids. V lost 4 bases and J lost 3; bases outside the gene matches: 5. Here the CDR3 DNA reads TGTGCCACCAGTGACCCCGGGGACAGCTACAATGAGCAGTTCTTC. It specifies CATSDPGDSYNEQFF.

This clonotype has a single count. The J gene is TRBJ1-1, the V gene TRBV6-2 or TRBV6-3; D unclear. Germline V CDR1 and CDR2: MNHEY, SVGEGT. CDR3 length: 11 amino acids. V lost 7 bases to trimming and J lost 11 bases, with 14 bases between them. The CDR3 DNA sequence: TGTGCCAGCACCCACGGGGTCCTGGCTTTCTTT. Translating gives CASTHGVLAFF.

The rearrangement uses TRBV20-1 and TRBJ1-2; D is perhaps TRBD1 (6 bases). The length of the CDR3 is 13 residues. Trimming removed 6 bases from V and 0 bases from J, with 11 bases in between. Germline V gene lookup returns CDR1 DFQATT and CDR2 SNEGSKA (reference sequence). CDR3 in DNA: TGCAGTGCCCCACAGGGAACTAACTATGGCTACACCTTC. Residues: CSAPQGTNYGYTF.